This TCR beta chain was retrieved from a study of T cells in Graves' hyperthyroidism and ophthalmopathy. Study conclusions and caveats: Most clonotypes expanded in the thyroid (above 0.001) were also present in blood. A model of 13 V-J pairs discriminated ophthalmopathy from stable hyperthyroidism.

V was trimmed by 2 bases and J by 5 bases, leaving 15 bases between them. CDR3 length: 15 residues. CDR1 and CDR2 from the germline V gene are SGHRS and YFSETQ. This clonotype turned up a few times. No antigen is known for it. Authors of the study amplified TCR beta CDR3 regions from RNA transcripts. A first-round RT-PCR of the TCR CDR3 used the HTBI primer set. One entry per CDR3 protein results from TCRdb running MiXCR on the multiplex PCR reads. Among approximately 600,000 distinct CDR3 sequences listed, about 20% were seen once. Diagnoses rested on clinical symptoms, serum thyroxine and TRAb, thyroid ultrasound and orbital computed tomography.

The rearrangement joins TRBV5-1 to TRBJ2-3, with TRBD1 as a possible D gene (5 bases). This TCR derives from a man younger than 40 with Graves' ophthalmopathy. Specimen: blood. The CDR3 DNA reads TGCGCCAGCAGCTTTGACAGCCAAAGTGGAGATACGCAGTATTTT. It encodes CASSFDSQSGDTQYF.